Given below is one TCR beta chain in context. Authors' processing steps: Using reference gene primer amplification, nucleated cell counts were estimated. Profiled with immunoSEQ multiplex PCR; TCRdb holds only in-frame clones, not every one. The DNA gave D and trimming, while V, J and clone size come from that table. The sample includes fewer than 250,000 clones, approximately 85% of them seen just once. V lost 6 bases and J lost 0, with 9 bases in between. Germline V gives CDR1 LNHNV, CDR2 YYDKDF (reference sequence). CDR3 length: 13 amino acids. This entry belongs to a study of blood T cell repertoires in COVID-19. Study overall: Spain, Italy and the United States supplied samples that represented acute and convalescent COVID-19. T cells, B-cell-depleted T cells, or PBMCs provided the cDNA or gDNA that served as material.

The clonotype comes from a man aged 45 to 65 with acute or convalescent COVID-19. The chain links TRBV15 to TRBJ2-7; D is undetermined. Sequencing used peripheral blood. The CDR3 DNA is TGTGCCACCAGATCCGATAGCTCCTACGAGCAGTACTTC. The encoded protein is CATRSDSSYEQYF.